Listed below are T cell receptor beta chains from one sample, sequenced in a study of immune evolution from preneoplasia to lung adenocarcinoma. The repertoire was sequenced with immunoSEQ multiplex PCR; TCRdb's copy has only in-frame clones and lacks some. This table holds 4,500 to 5,500 clones, 87% found once. Specimen: FFPE invasive lung adenocarcinoma tissue. The receptors were gathered from a person in their fifties with lung adenocarcinoma. Each CDR3 is given with its conserved first and last residue. The D gene is left open where the match is weak. Some rows mark clone size as missing; the rest say once, few, many or name a class of expanded clone.

>TRBV7-8|NA|NA|12|TRBJ1-2
TGTGCCAGCAGCTCCACCCCCTATGGCTACACCTTC
CASSSTPYGYTF
>TRBV30|NA|NA|12|TRBJ1-2
TGTGCCTGGAGTCGGGGGAGCTATGGCTACACCTTC
CAWSRGSYGYTF
>TRBV21-1|NA|NA|17|TRBJ2-1
TGTGCCACCCCCGGGACTAGCGGGAGGGCGATTGGCAATGAGCAGTTCTTC
CATPGTSGRAIGNEQFF
>TRBV19|NA|NA|14|TRBJ1-2
TGTGCCAGTAGTATTGAACAGGGCATCTATGGCTACACCTTC
CASSIEQGIYGYTF
>TRBV20-1|TRBD2|NA|11|TRBJ2-1
TGCAGTGCTAGTACTAGCGGCGAGCAGTTCTTC
CSASTSGEQFF
>TRBV19|NA|NA|15|TRBJ1-1
TGTGCCAGTTCTCACCAGGGGACGCGGGACACTGAAGCTTTCTTT
CASSHQGTRDTEAFF
>TRBV7-2|NA|once|14|TRBJ2-6
TGTGCCAGCAGCTTCGCGGATGGGGCCAACGTCCTGACTTTC
CASSFADGANVLTF
>TRBV11-2|NA|NA|14|TRBJ2-1
TGTGCCAGCAGACCTCCGGGCTATCGCAATGAGCAGTTCTTC
CASRPPGYRNEQFF
>TRBV30|TRBD2|once|16|TRBJ2-7
TGTGCCTGGAGTGGCCGAATAGCGGGAGGGACCTACGAGCAGTACTTC
CAWSGRIAGGTYEQYF
>TRBV5-1|TRBD1|NA|15|TRBJ1-1
TGCGCCAGCAGCTTGGCCGGCCGGACAGGCACTGAAGCTTTCTTT
CASSLAGRTGTEAFF
>TRBV29-1|NA|NA|16|TRBJ1-4
TGCAGCGTTAGGACCGGGGGAGGTGCAACTAATGAAAAACTGTTTTTT
CSVRTGGGATNEKLFF
>TRBV7-3|TRBD2|NA|17|TRBJ2-1
TGTGCCAGCAGCCTAGCGGGGGTAGGGACGATACCCAATGAGCAGTTCTTC
CASSLAGVGTIPNEQFF
>TRBV4-2|NA|NA|15|TRBJ2-1
TGTGCCAGCAGCCAAGCTGACCGCCCATACAATGAGCAGTTCTTC
CASSQADRPYNEQFF
>TRBV10-3|NA|NA|13|TRBJ1-3
TGTGCCATCAAAGAGGCCTCTGGAAACACCATATATTTT
CAIKEASGNTIYF
>TRBV2|TRBD1|NA|14|TRBJ1-2
TGTGCCAGCAGAGGACAGGCGGCGAAAGGTGGCTACACCTTC
CASRGQAAKGGYTF
>TRBV5-6|NA|few|13|TRBJ1-1
TGTGCCAGCAGCCCGACTAGGGGGACTGAAGCTTTCTTT
CASSPTRGTEAFF
>TRBV6-6|NA|NA|12|TRBJ1-5
TGTGCCAGCACAAAAAGCAATCAGCCCCAGCATTTT
CASTKSNQPQHF
>TRBV25-1|TRBD1|NA|13|TRBJ1-2
TGTGCCAGCAGTTCGGACAGGGTCTATGGCTACACCTTC
CASSSDRVYGYTF
>TRBV5-5|NA|once|12|TRBJ2-3
TGTGCCAGCAGCTTGGAAGTAGATACGCAGTATTTT
CASSLEVDTQYF
>TRBV28|TRBD1|NA|13|TRBJ2-7
TGTGCCAGCAGCGACAGGGACCCCTACGAGCAGTACTTC
CASSDRDPYEQYF